The clone carrying this T cell receptor beta chain was seen a few times. This sample is drawn from a study of early T cells in non-severe SARS-CoV-2 infection. The library protocol tagged individual cDNA molecules with unique molecular identifiers. Each CDR3 protein is one row after TCRdb ran MiXCR on the 5' RACE reads. The sample lists 40,000 or so distinct CDR3 sequences, under 14% occurring once. Germline loops: CDR1 SGHTA, CDR2 FQGTGA. V trimming: 4 bases; J trimming: 4 bases; junction bases outside the gene matches: 6. This CDR3 contains 16 residues. Sequenced sample: whole blood. The receptor comes from an adult who was a healthcare worker with PCR-confirmed SARS-CoV-2 infection or an uninfected control (not recorded which). The chain employs TRBV7-3 and TRBJ2-1; 11 nucleotides align to TRBD2. The CDR3 DNA is TGTGCCAGCAGCTCCTCTAGCGGGAGGACTTACAATGAGCAGTTCTTC. Its translation is CASSSSSGRTYNEQFF.